The next 6 T cell receptor beta chains were all read from a single sample in a study of blood T cells in healthy people across ages. Through a sample-barcoded 5' primer and a J-beta primer mix, a second PCR was run for about 6 to 11 cycles. A single record per CDR3 protein comes from TCRdb applying MiXCR to the 5' RACE reads. The sample contains some 1.5 million distinct CDR3 sequences, about 30% of which appear only once. Sequencing used blood. Source of these receptors: a woman between 25 and 40 years old in good health.

This clonotype was counted ten times or more. The gene calls are TRBV10-3 and TRBJ2-1; the match to TRBD2 covers 8 bases. J lost 6 bases, V lost 3 bases, and 4 bases had no gene match. Germline V lookup: CDR1 ENHRY, CDR2 SYGVKD. The CDR3 totals 14 residues. The CDR3 nucleotides are TGTGCCATCAGTGAATATGGGACTAGCAATGAGCAGTTCTTC. Translated: CAISEYGTSNEQFF.

This clonotype came up a few times. The gene calls are TRBV11-2 and TRBJ2-1, with D perhaps TRBD2 (5 bases). V shed 2 bases and J shed 5 bases, with 10 bases lying between them. CDR1 and CDR2 from the germline V gene are SGHAT and FQNNGV. The CDR3 totals 14 residues. The CDR3 spells CASSLLGGNNEQFF. The CDR3 coding sequence is TGTGCCAGCAGCTTACTAGGAGGCAACAATGAGCAGTTCTTC.

Remarks on this clonotype: The junction and the germline gene differ at one end; a read error may be behind it. The V call is TRBV28, the J call TRBJ1-2, with D unresolved. The CDR3 consists of 17 residues. Germline assignment: CDR1 MDHEN and CDR2 SYDVKM. CDR3 loop: CASSTDQRGGNGYGHTF. The CDR3 DNA reads TGTGCCAGCAGCACCGACCAACGAGGCGGGAACGGCTATGGCCACACCTTC.

V is TRBV9 and J is TRBJ2-3, with D possibly being TRBD2 (5 bases). The V end lost 0 bases, the J end lost 4 bases, and 15 bases lay between the germline ends. CDR3 length: 16 residues. Germline V gene lookup returns CDR1 SGDLS and CDR2 YYNGEE. The CDR3 region has the DNA TGTGCCAGCAGCGTAGCTTCCGGAGGCCCCCCAGATACGCAGTATTTT. This codes for CASSVASGGPPDTQYF.

The table lists this clonotype with many counts. The chain combines TRBV4-3 with TRBJ2-1, with 11 nucleotides matching TRBD2. Trimming removed 0 bases from V and 2 bases from J; junction bases left unmatched: 6. This CDR3 is built from 18 residues. The germline V gene encodes CDR1 LGHNA and CDR2 YSLEER. This CDR3 is CASSQESSGRLPYNEQFF. CDR3 nucleotides: TGCGCCAGCAGCCAAGAATCTAGCGGGAGGCTTCCCTACAATGAGCAGTTCTTC.

This clonotype has at least ten counts. V gene TRBV6-6 combines with J gene TRBJ1-6, with D possibly being TRBD1 (5 bases). CDR1 is MNHNY, CDR2 SVGAGI, per germline (reference sequence). Trimming left V 5 bases short and J 8 bases short, with 13 bases between. This CDR3 contains 14 residues. CDR3: CASSQGRNYSPLHF. The CDR3 DNA reads as TGTGCCAGCAGTCAGGGACGGAACTATTCACCCCTCCACTTT.